This note documents a single TCR beta chain sequence. This sample is drawn from a study of blood T cell repertoires in COVID-19. Assay used: immunoSEQ multiplex PCR; TCRdb lists only in-frame clones, some missing. The table includes over 250,000 clones, under 90% detected once. CDR1 is SGHRS, CDR2 YFSETQ, per germline. The CDR3 runs to 15 residues. Trimming shortened V by 0 bases and J by 7 bases, and 13 bases separated the two germline ends. The chain recombines TRBV5-1 with TRBJ2-2, with a weak D call TRBD1 (6 bases). The sequence was collected from a woman in her fifties or sixties who had recovered from COVID-19. Sequenced input: PBMCs or T cells enriched from blood (not recorded which). The CDR3 region is CASSLGQAWVGELFF. The CDR3 coding sequence is TGCGCCAGCAGCTTGGGACAGGCGTGGGTCGGGGAGCTGTTTTTT. The full variable domain, its missing parts supplied by reference TRBV5-1 and TRBJ2-2, is KAGVTQTPRYLIKTRGQQVTLSCSPISGHRSVSWYQQTPGQGLQFLFEYFSETQRNKGNFPGRFSGRQFSNSRSEMNVSTLELGDSALYLCASSLGQAWVGELFFGEGSRLTVL.